This T cell receptor beta chain was recorded in a study of human T cells and chemical hapten exposure. One entry per CDR3 protein results from TCRdb running MiXCR on the RACE reads. The top ten hold 2% to 2.5% of the sample, which has under 300,000 distinct CDR3 sequences, about 9.4% seen once. The CDR3 consists of 15 residues. Germline lookup yields CDR1 SGHTA and CDR2 FQGNSA. Trimming removed 5 bases at V and 8 bases at J, with 18 bases between. Only a few counts were recorded for this clonotype. Its antigen is still unknown. Study observations and caveats: Large CDR3 similarity clusters arose significantly more often from expanded TCRs than from controls. DPC sensitization left the count of TCRs above 1 in 1000 unchanged.

Stated time point: pre-sensitization, week 0. Treatment noted: therapeutic diphenylcyclopropenone sensitization with weekly scalp DPC. This clonotype was sampled from a woman in her thirties or forties with alopecia areata. Some clones in this sample may be carry-over from other donors' samples. The chain combines TRBV7-2 with TRBJ1-4; D is unclear. The sequenced sample was whole blood, obtained in connection with sensitization to the hapten diphenylcyclopropenone (DPC). CDR3 bases: TGTGCCAGCAGCCTCCGAGTCTCTAGAGGCGAAAAACTGTTTTTT. Amino acid sequence: CASSLRVSRGEKLFF.